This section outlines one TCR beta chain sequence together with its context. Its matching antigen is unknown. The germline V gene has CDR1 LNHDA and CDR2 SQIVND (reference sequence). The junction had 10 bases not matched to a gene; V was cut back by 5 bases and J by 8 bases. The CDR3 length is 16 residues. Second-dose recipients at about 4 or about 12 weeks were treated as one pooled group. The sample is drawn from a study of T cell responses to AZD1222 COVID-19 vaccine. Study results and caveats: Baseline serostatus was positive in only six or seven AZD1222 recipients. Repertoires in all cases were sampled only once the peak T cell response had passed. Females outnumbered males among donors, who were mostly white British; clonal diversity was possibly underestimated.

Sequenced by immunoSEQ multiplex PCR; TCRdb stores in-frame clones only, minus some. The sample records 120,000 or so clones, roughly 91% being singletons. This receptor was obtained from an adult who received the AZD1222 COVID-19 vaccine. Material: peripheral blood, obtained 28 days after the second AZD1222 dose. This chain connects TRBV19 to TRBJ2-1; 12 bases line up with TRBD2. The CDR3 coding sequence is TGTGCCAGTAGTGCGGAGACTAGCGGGGGTACCTATGAGCAGTTCTTC. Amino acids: CASSAETSGGTYEQFF.